The sequence of this T cell receptor beta chain was determined in a study of technical replicates of blood from a handful of donors. Only in-frame clones appear in the TCRdb table, and some are missing; sequencing was by immunoSEQ multiplex PCR. The data show about 62,000 clones, around 87% seen once. There are 15 residues in the CDR3. The V gene lost 1 base and the J gene lost 3 bases, with 13 bases spanning the gap. Germline lookup yields CDR1 KGHSH and CDR2 LQKENI. This sequence originates from a human donor in good health. Some clones in this sample may be carry-over from other donors' samples. The chain uses TRBV18 and TRBJ2-7; perhaps TRBD1 as D (6 bases). Source material: PBMCs. CDR3 nucleotide sequence: TGTGCCAGCTCACCACGGGTAGGACAGTTCTACGAGCAGTACTTC. Its translation: CASSPRVGQFYEQYF.